This T cell receptor beta chain came from a study of shared clonotypes between healthy human individuals. Study details: Used for every donor were three CD4 naive, three CD4 memory, two CD8 naive and one CD8 memory plate.

The method was immunoSEQ multiplex PCR; TCRdb's version includes in-frame clones alone and lacks a portion of them. The sample includes some 350,000 clones, 74% seen only once; the top ten take approximately 10%. Germline V gene lookup returns CDR1 WSHSY and CDR2 SAAADI. V dropped 6 bases and J dropped 3 bases, with 11 bases sitting between them. The CDR3 contains 13 residues. This clone was seen a handful of times. The J gene is TRBJ1-2, the V gene TRBV10-2; D uncertain. This receptor was identified in a man aged 30 to 39 in good health. Sequencing was done on a sample of memory CD4+ T cells sorted from blood. Documented subset: CD45RA-negative fraction. The CDR3 loop reads CASSETPDYGYTF. The CDR3 DNA reads TGCGCCAGCAGCGAGACACCTGACTATGGCTACACCTTC.